Below are 9 T cell receptor beta chains sequenced from a single sample in a study of blood T cells in healthy people across ages. A second PCR of roughly 7 to 11 cycles used a sample-barcoded 5' primer and a J-beta primer mix. TCRdb redid the calling of the 5' RACE reads with MiXCR, one entry per CDR3 protein. The sample holds roughly 1.5 million distinct CDR3 sequences, approximately 39% seen once. Source material: blood. These receptors were obtained from a woman aged 18-29 years in good health.

The sample holds a few counts of this clonotype. The rearrangement joins TRBV5-1 to TRBJ1-1, with D perhaps matching TRBD1 (6 bases). The CDR3 loop spans 14 amino acids. The V gene lost 2 bases and the J gene lost 7 bases, with 15 bases spanning the gap. The germline CDR1 and CDR2 sequences are SGHRS and YFSETQ. This chain's CDR3 is CASSLQQGIREAFF. The DNA of the CDR3 is TGCGCCAGCAGCTTACAACAGGGTATACGTGAAGCTTTCTTT. The variable domain in full, with the rest retrieved from reference TRBV5-1 and TRBJ1-1, is KAGVTQTPRYLIKTRGQQVTLSCSPISGHRSVSWYQQTPGQGLQFLFEYFSETQRNKGNFPGRFSGRQFSNSRSEMNVSTLELGDSALYLCASSLQQGIREAFFGQGTRLTVV.

The rearrangement links TRBV5-1 to TRBJ2-1, with 12 bases fitting TRBD1. Germline CDR1 SGHRS, CDR2 YFSETQ. V lost 1 base and J lost 3; bases outside the gene matches: 8. This CDR3 has 18 residues. Here the CDR3 reads CASSLSSGQGAYYNEQFF. CDR3 nucleotides: TGCGCCAGCAGCTTGAGCTCGGGACAGGGGGCCTACTACAATGAGCAGTTCTTC.

This chain joins TRBV20-1 and TRBJ2-1; 7 positions match TRBD1. Germline V CDR1 and CDR2: DFQATT, SNEGSKA (reference sequence). The V segment lost 2 bases and the J segment 10 bases; nucleotides outside the gene matches: 8. The length of the CDR3 is 13 residues. The CDR3 sequence is CSARTQGFNEQFF. The DNA for the CDR3 is TGCAGTGCTAGAACACAGGGGTTCAACGAGCAGTTCTTC.

This chain joins TRBV27 and TRBJ1-1; D gene unclear. The CDR3 has 14 amino acids. V lost 8 bases, J lost 4 bases, and 17 bases lay in between. Per the germline V gene, CDR1 is MNHEY and CDR2 is SMNVEV (reference sequence). The CDR3 DNA follows: TGTGCCAGCTACATGGGCGGGTCGGGCACTGAAGCTTTCTTT. Encoded protein: CASYMGGSGTEAFF.

V gene TRBV12-3 or TRBV12-4 combines with J gene TRBJ2-1; 7 bases line up with TRBD1. The end of the DNA aligns better with TRBJ2-7, so the J call may be wrong. The CDR3 is 16 residues long. The CDR3 reads CASSTLRDSSYNEQYF. The CDR3 DNA is TGTGCCAGCAGTACCCTCCGGGACAGCTCCTACAATGAGCAGTACTTC.

V gene TRBV10-3 combines with J gene TRBJ1-5, with D possibly matching TRBD1 (6 bases). This CDR3 contains 15 residues. V was clipped by 10 bases and J by 8 bases, with 24 bases between them. Germline V CDR1 and CDR2: ENHRY, SYGVKD. The CDR3 DNA follows: TGTGCCACCGCCTCAACGGACAGCCCGAGGGAGCCCCAGCATTTT. This gives the protein CATASTDSPREPQHF.

This clonotype has just a few counts. The chain carries TRBV7-2 and TRBJ2-5; D not certain. The CDR3 is 12 amino acids. The V end was cut by 6 bases, the J end by 0 bases, with 5 bases between. From germline, CDR1 is SGHTA and CDR2 FQGNSA. The CDR3 sequence: CASRTYQETQYF. The CDR3 DNA follows: TGTGCCAGCAGGACGTACCAAGAGACCCAGTACTTC.

This clonotype was seen a few times. The J gene is TRBJ2-5, the V gene TRBV27, with D possibly TRBD1 on 6 matching bases. Per the germline V gene, CDR1 is MNHEY and CDR2 is SMNVEV (reference sequence). V was shortened by 2 bases and J by 6 bases, with 10 bases between the two germline ends. The CDR3 is made up of 13 amino acids. CDR3 sequence reads: CASSLTGGKTQYF. The CDR3 nucleotides are TGTGCCAGCAGTTTAACTGGGGGCAAGACCCAGTACTTC.

About this clonotype: A much larger clone differs by one base, so this may be a read error. The genes are TRBV4-2 and TRBJ2-5; 10 positions agree with TRBD1. The CDR3 has 16 residues. Germline lookup yields CDR1 LGHNA and CDR2 YNFKEQ. Unmatched junction bases numbered 4, after V lost 0 bases and J lost 3 bases. The chain's CDR3 is CASSQERGTGEETQYF. The CDR3 DNA is TGTGCCAGCAGCCAAGAGCGCGGGACAGGGGAAGAGACCCAGTACTTC.